The 18 T cell receptor beta chains reported below all come from one sample, sequenced in a study of cytomegalovirus exposure and HLA in healthy donors. Primers: 60 Vbeta forward and 13 Jbeta reverse. The protocol was immunoSEQ multiplex PCR, while the TCRdb copy is restricted to in-frame clones and leaves out a portion. This repertoire includes approximately 37,000 clones. Source material: PBMCs. The receptors come from a male donor in good health and CMV-seronegative.

V gene TRBV13 combines with J gene TRBJ1-1; tentatively, D is TRBD1 (6 bases). The V end was cut by 2 bases, the J end by 6 bases, with 16 bases between. Germline V CDR1 and CDR2: PRHDT, FYEKMQ (reference sequence). CDR3 size: 15 residues. The CDR3 loop is CASSLFPGDLSEAFF. The CDR3 DNA follows: TGTGCCAGCAGCTTATTTCCAGGGGATCTTTCTGAAGCTTTCTTT.

V usage is TRBV9 and J usage is TRBJ1-2, with D possibly matching TRBD1 (5 bases). V was shortened by 2 bases and J by 7 bases, with 15 bases between the two germline ends. The CDR3 extends over 14 amino acids. CDR1 and CDR2 from the germline V gene are SGDLS and YYNGEE. In DNA form, the CDR3 reads TGTGCCAGCAGCGTTAGACAGAGCCTTGGTGGCTACACCTTC. This sequence encodes CASSVRQSLGGYTF.

The chain employs TRBV7-2 and TRBJ2-7; D is possibly TRBD1 (6 bases). This CDR3 is built from 16 residues. Trimming removed 4 bases at V and 2 bases at J, with 18 bases between. In germline, CDR1 is SGHTA, CDR2 FQGNSA. As DNA, the CDR3 is TGTGCCAGCAGCTCGCCAACCCAGGGGTTCCCCTACGAGCAGTACTTC. It encodes CASSSPTQGFPYEQYF.

The chain has TRBV4-1 and TRBJ1-5, with TRBD1 as a possible D gene (6 bases). Germline values: CDR1 MGHRA, CDR2 YSYEKL. The CDR3 is 14 residues long. V was shortened by 4 bases and J by 5 bases, with 12 bases between the two germline ends. CDR3: CASSRRGGDQPQHF. The DNA of the CDR3 is TGCGCCAGCAGCCGGAGGGGGGGGGATCAGCCCCAGCATTTT.

The chain combines TRBV6-1 with TRBJ1-4; 7 bases align to TRBD1. CDR3 length: 13 amino acids. With V trimmed by 6 bases and J by 3 bases, 1 base remained unmatched. Per the germline V gene, CDR1 is MNHNS and CDR2 is SASEGT. The CDR3 nucleotides read TGTGCCAGCAGAGACAGGGCTAATGAAAAACTGTTTTTT. It encodes CASRDRANEKLFF.

The V and J genes are TRBV5-6 and TRBJ2-1; 12 nucleotides match TRBD2. This CDR3 has 19 amino acids. CDR1 and CDR2 (germline): SGHDT, YYEEEE. V gave up 3 bases and J gave up 6 bases; unmatched junction bases: 16. The CDR3: CASSSWTSGAIDIGNEQFF. CDR3 nucleotides: TGTGCCAGCAGCTCCTGGACTAGCGGGGCGATAGATATTGGCAATGAGCAGTTCTTC.

V is TRBV7-9 and J is TRBJ2-2, with 12 bases identical to TRBD2. Germline CDR1 and CDR2: SEHNR and FQNEAQ (reference sequence). With V trimmed by 4 bases and J by 4 bases, 13 bases remained unmatched. The CDR3 consists of 19 residues. The CDR3 nucleotides are TGTGCCAGCAGCTCCCTCAAGACTAGCGGGGGATGGGGCACCGGGGAGCTGTTTTTT. It codes for CASSSLKTSGGWGTGELFF.

V is TRBV2 and J is TRBJ1-1; possible D gene TRBD1, 5 bases. V lost 8 bases, J lost 12 bases, and 16 bases lay in between. The CDR3 covers 11 residues. Germline V gene lookup returns CDR1 SNHLY and CDR2 FYNNEI. The CDR3 bases are TGTGCCAGCTCTGAATGGGGCCGAACTTTCTTT. It codes for CASSEWGRTFF.

J is TRBJ1-1 and V is TRBV6-5; D not resolved. The CDR3 covers 14 residues. The ends were cut back, 7 bases at V and 1 base at J, with 13 bases in the middle. CDR1 is MNHEY, CDR2 SVGAGI, per germline. CDR3 nucleotides: TGTGCCAGCACTAGAAGTTATCAGAACACTGAAGCTTTCTTT. Translating gives CASTRSYQNTEAFF.

The rearrangement uses TRBV15 and TRBJ1-2, with 7 bases matching TRBD1. J lost 4 bases, V lost 1 base, and 9 bases had no gene match. The CDR3 covers 16 residues. Germline CDR1 reads LNHNV; CDR2 reads YYDKDF (reference sequence). The CDR3 region is CATSRGGTGAFYGYTF. CDR3 coding DNA: TGTGCCACCAGCAGAGGCGGTACAGGGGCATTCTATGGCTACACCTTC.

This chain links TRBV7-9 with TRBJ2-4; 9 bases align to TRBD1. The germline V gene encodes CDR1 SEHNR and CDR2 FQNEAQ (reference sequence). The CDR3 is made up of 16 amino acids. J was trimmed by 12 bases and V by 3 bases; bases with no gene match: 15. The CDR3 sequence: CASSLVGQGPQYGQYF. CDR3 in DNA: TGTGCCAGCAGCTTGGTAGGACAGGGGCCTCAATATGGTCAGTACTTC.

J is TRBJ1-2 and V is TRBV4-2, with D possibly being TRBD1 (6 bases). The length of the CDR3 is 14 residues. The V end lost 1 base, the J end lost 6 bases, and 12 bases lay between the germline ends. Germline values: CDR1 LGHNA, CDR2 YNFKEQ. The CDR3 DNA follows: TGTGCCAGCAGCCAAGCCAGGGGTATGGATGGCTACACCTTC. Translation: CASSQARGMDGYTF.

The rearrangement links TRBV11-3 to TRBJ2-7, with a weak D call TRBD1 (6 bases). From germline, CDR1 is SGHNT and CDR2 YENEEA. Trimming shortened V by 1 base and J by 3 bases, and 13 bases separated the two germline ends. The CDR3 loop spans 15 amino acids. The CDR3 loop reads CASSLGSDSDYEQYF. CDR3 DNA sequence: TGTGCCAGCAGCTTAGGTTCGGACAGCGACTACGAGCAGTACTTC. Filled out from reference TRBV11-3 and TRBJ2-7, the complete variable domain reads EAGVVQSPRYKIIEKKQPVAFWCNPISGHNTLYWYLQNLGQGPELLIRYENEEAVDDSQLPKDRFSAERLKGVDSTLKIQPAELGDSAVYLCASSLGSDSDYEQYFGPGTRLTVT.

The genes are TRBV4-1 and TRBJ2-5; TRBD1 might be the D (6 bases). Germline loops: CDR1 MGHRA, CDR2 YSYEKL. With 1 base removed from V and 5 bases from J, the gap between germline ends came to 11 bases. There are 14 residues in the CDR3. CDR3 loop: CASSQGTALETQYF. The CDR3 coding sequence is TGCGCCAGCAGCCAAGGGACAGCTCTGGAGACCCAGTACTTC.

This chain joins TRBV7-9 and TRBJ1-1, with D hard to call. The V gene's germline CDR1 is SEHNR and CDR2 FQNEAQ (reference sequence). The V and J ends lost 3 bases and 1 base respectively, with 9 bases between them. CDR3 length: 14 amino acids. CDR3 protein: CASSFSLENTEAFF. For the CDR3, the DNA is TGTGCCAGCAGCTTTAGTCTCGAGAACACTGAAGCTTTCTTT.

The genes are TRBV7-9 and TRBJ1-2; 9 bases agree with TRBD1. The CDR3 spans 18 residues. CDR1 SEHNR and CDR2 FQNEAQ come from the germline V gene (reference sequence). Germline trimming cut 3 bases from V and 0 bases from J; bases unmatched to any gene: 11. For the CDR3, the DNA is TGTGCCAGCAGCTTGGCTTGGCCGGGACAGGGCGCTAACTATGGCTACACCTTC. Translating gives CASSLAWPGQGANYGYTF.

The rearrangement uses TRBV6-5 and TRBJ1-4; 10 bases are a match to TRBD1. The germline gives CDR1 MNHEY, CDR2 SVGAGI. V gave up 5 bases and J gave up 7 bases; unmatched junction bases: 7. The CDR3 extends over 15 amino acids. Written as DNA, the CDR3 is TGTGCCAGCAGTCCAGACAGGGGGCTGTTTGAAAAACTGTTTTTT. Its protein is CASSPDRGLFEKLFF.

This sequence joins TRBV5-1 and TRBJ2-2; 8 bases align to TRBD2. The V gene end was trimmed by 4 bases and the J gene end by 3 bases; junction bases not matched to a gene: 8. This CDR3 has 16 amino acids. Germline V gene data show CDR1 as SGHRS and CDR2 as YFSETQ. CDR3 loop: CASSPRGRGDTGELFF. The DNA of the CDR3 is TGCGCCAGCAGCCCCCGGGGGCGGGGGGACACCGGGGAGCTGTTTTTT.